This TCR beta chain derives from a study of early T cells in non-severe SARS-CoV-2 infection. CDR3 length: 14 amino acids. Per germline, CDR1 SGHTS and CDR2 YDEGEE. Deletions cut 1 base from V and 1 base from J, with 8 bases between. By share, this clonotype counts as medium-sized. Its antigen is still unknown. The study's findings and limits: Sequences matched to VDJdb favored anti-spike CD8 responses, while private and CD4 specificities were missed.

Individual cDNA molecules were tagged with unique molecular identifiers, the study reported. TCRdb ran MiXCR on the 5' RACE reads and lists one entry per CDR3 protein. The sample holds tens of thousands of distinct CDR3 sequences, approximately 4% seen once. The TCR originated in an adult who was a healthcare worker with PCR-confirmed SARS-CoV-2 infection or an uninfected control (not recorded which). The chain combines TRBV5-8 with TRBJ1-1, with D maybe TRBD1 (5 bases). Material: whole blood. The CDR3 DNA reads TGTGCCAGCAGCTTGCAGGGATGGAACACTGAAGCTTTCTTT. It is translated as CASSLQGWNTEAFF.